One TCR beta chain is described in this entry. Its matching antigen is unknown. V dropped 1 base and J dropped 4; count of bases not matched to a gene: 15. Germline V gene data show CDR1 as LNHDA and CDR2 as SQIVND (reference sequence). The CDR3 runs 18 residues. TCRdb keeps only in-frame clones here, not all; method: immunoSEQ multiplex PCR. In the table there are more than 65,000 clones, 70% to 90% of which are singletons. This specimen belongs to a study of OX40 agonist ivuxolimab in advanced cancers. Notes on the study in general: Average numbers of expanded clones were greater in CD8+ T cells than in CD4+.

V gene TRBV19 combines with J gene TRBJ1-1; the match to TRBD1 covers 7 bases. The sample was CD4+ or CD8+ T cells sorted from blood, taken in a trial of the OX40 agonist ivuxolimab. The TCR comes from an adult with an advanced solid tumor such as melanoma, head and neck, liver or kidney cancer. CDR3: CASSIGGGRRQGGTEAFF. The CDR3 DNA reads TGTGCCAGTAGTATAGGGGGGGGACGTAGACAGGGCGGCACTGAAGCTTTCTTT.